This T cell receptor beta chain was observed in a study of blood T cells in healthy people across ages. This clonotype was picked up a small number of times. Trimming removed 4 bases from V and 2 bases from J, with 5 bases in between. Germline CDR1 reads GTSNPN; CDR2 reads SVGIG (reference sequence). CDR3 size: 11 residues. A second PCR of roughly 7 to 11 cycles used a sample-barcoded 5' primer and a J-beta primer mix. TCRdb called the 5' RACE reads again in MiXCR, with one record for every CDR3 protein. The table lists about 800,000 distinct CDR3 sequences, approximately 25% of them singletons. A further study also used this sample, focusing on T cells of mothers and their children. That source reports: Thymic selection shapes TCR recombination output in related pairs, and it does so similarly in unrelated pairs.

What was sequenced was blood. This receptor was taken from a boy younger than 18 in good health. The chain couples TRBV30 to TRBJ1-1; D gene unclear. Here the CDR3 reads CAWKFNTEAFF. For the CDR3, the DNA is TGTGCCTGGAAATTTAACACTGAAGCTTTCTTT.